A selection of T cell receptor beta chains follows, all from one sample in a study of blood T cells in healthy people across ages. TCRdb re-derived calls from the 5' RACE reads in MiXCR, one entry per CDR3 protein. The sample comprises approximately 2,000,000 distinct CDR3 sequences, 39% of which are singletons, and approximately 22% rests with the top ten. Sequences were obtained from blood. These receptor sequences come from a human donor in good health. CDR3s include the opening cysteine and the closing phenylalanine or tryptophan. D genes are given only for firm matches. Size is stated for part of the rows, as once, few or many counts, or as a class when the clone is expanded.

clone size: few
D gene: -
J gene: TRBJ2-3
V gene: TRBV7-2
CDR3 protein: CASSHGLLDTQYF
CDR3 DNA: TGTGCCAGCAGCCACGGACTATTAGATACGCAGTATTTT

clone size: -
D gene: -
J gene: TRBJ1-2
V gene: TRBV6-5
CDR3 protein: CASSYQGVSYTF
CDR3 DNA: TGTGCCAGCAGTTATCAAGGGGTTAGCTACACCTTC

clone size: -
D gene: -
J gene: TRBJ2-3
V gene: TRBV4-1
CDR3 protein: CASSQGIYGGLRTDTQYF
CDR3 DNA: TGCGCCAGCAGCCAAGGAATATATGGCGGGTTACGCACAGATACGCAGTATTTT

clone size: -
D gene: -
J gene: TRBJ1-2
V gene: TRBV19
CDR3 protein: CASRDIGSYGYTF
CDR3 DNA: TGTGCCAGTAGGGACATAGGATCCTATGGCTACACCTTC

clone size: -
D gene: -
J gene: TRBJ1-1
V gene: TRBV5-1
CDR3 protein: CASSRKGTPNTEAFF
CDR3 DNA: TGCGCCAGCTCCCGGAAAGGGACCCCGAACACTGAAGCTTTCTTT

clone size: few
D gene: -
J gene: TRBJ2-1
V gene: TRBV6-2/TRBV6-3
CDR3 protein: CASSRGNLENEQFF
CDR3 DNA: TGTGCCAGCAGCCGCGGGAATTTGGAGAATGAGCAGTTCTTC

clone size: few
D gene: TRBD1
J gene: TRBJ2-7
V gene: TRBV29-1
CDR3 protein: CSGRGQGYEQYF
CDR3 DNA: TGCAGCGGCAGGGGACAGGGATACGAGCAGTACTTC

clone size: few
D gene: -
J gene: TRBJ1-1
V gene: TRBV21-1
CDR3 protein: CASSKAGGIEAFF
CDR3 DNA: TGTGCCAGCAGCAAAGCGGGGGGGATTGAAGCTTTCTTT

clone size: -
D gene: -
J gene: TRBJ1-1
V gene: TRBV7-9
CDR3 protein: CASGRGATEAFF
CDR3 DNA: TGTGCCAGCGGTCGTGGAGCGACTGAAGCTTTCTTT

clone size: -
D gene: -
J gene: TRBJ2-5
V gene: TRBV29-1
CDR3 protein: CSVNDRTQETQYF
CDR3 DNA: TGCAGCGTCAACGACAGGACCCAAGAGACCCAGTACTTC

clone size: -
D gene: -
J gene: TRBJ2-4
V gene: TRBV6-5
CDR3 protein: CASSSGGSGTGHIQYF
CDR3 DNA: TGTGCCAGCAGTTCGGGAGGTTCTGGGACAGGTCACATTCAGTACTTC

clone size: -
D gene: -
J gene: TRBJ2-5
V gene: TRBV7-9
CDR3 protein: CASSFDPRGHFQETQYF
CDR3 DNA: TGTGCCAGCAGCTTTGATCCCAGGGGCCACTTTCAAGAGACCCAGTACTTC

clone size: -
D gene: -
J gene: TRBJ2-7
V gene: TRBV4-2
CDR3 protein: CACSQDFRQDRSYEQYF
CDR3 DNA: TGTGCCTGCAGCCAAGATTTTAGGCAGGATCGGTCCTACGAGCAGTACTTC

clone size: once
D gene: TRBD2
J gene: TRBJ2-3
V gene: TRBV25-1
CDR3 protein: CASSEPGLASAGSTQYF
CDR3 DNA: TGTGCCAGCAGTGAACCCGGACTAGCGAGCGCCGGATCTACGCAGTATTTT

clone size: few
D gene: -
J gene: TRBJ1-5
V gene: TRBV20-1
CDR3 protein: CSANFPGNQPQHF
CDR3 DNA: TGCAGTGCTAACTTTCCGGGCAATCAGCCCCAGCATTTT

clone size: -
D gene: -
J gene: TRBJ2-1
V gene: TRBV7-8
CDR3 protein: CASSYQQGSLEQFF
CDR3 DNA: TGTGCCAGCAGTTATCAACAGGGATCTCTCGAACAGTTCTTC

clone size: -
D gene: -
J gene: TRBJ1-2
V gene: TRBV7-2
CDR3 protein: CASSSRDGRGYTF
CDR3 DNA: TGTGCCAGCAGCTCCCGGGATGGGCGAGGCTACACCTTC

clone size: -
D gene: -
J gene: TRBJ2-7
V gene: TRBV12-5
CDR3 protein: CASGPTGTRTSSYNEQYF
CDR3 DNA: TGTGCTAGTGGCCCCACCGGGACTCGTACCAGCTCCTACAATGAGCAGTACTTC

clone size: once
D gene: -
J gene: TRBJ1-2
V gene: TRBV20-1
CDR3 protein: CSARDRGRRVGFSYGYIF
CDR3 DNA: TGCAGTGCTAGAGATAGAGGGCGCAGGGTTGGTTTCTCCTATGGCTACATCTTC

clone size: -
D gene: TRBD1
J gene: TRBJ2-5
V gene: TRBV29-1
CDR3 protein: CSVGGQGQKTQYF
CDR3 DNA: TGCAGCGTTGGGGGACAGGGCCAGAAGACCCAGTACTTC

clone size: -
D gene: -
J gene: TRBJ1-1
V gene: TRBV7-8
CDR3 protein: CASSETQVGRAFF
CDR3 DNA: TGTGCCAGCAGCGAGACACAGGTCGGGCGAGCTTTCTTT

clone size: -
D gene: TRBD2
J gene: TRBJ2-1
V gene: TRBV20-1
CDR3 protein: CSARATLAGGPRGEQFF
CDR3 DNA: TGCAGTGCTAGGGCGACTCTAGCGGGGGGGCCTAGAGGGGAGCAGTTCTTC

clone size: -
D gene: -
J gene: TRBJ2-7
V gene: TRBV7-9
CDR3 protein: CASSLARQDGKTQDF
CDR3 DNA: TGTGCCAGCAGCTTAGCAAGACAGGACGGCAAGACCCAGGACTTC

clone size: -
D gene: -
J gene: TRBJ2-7
V gene: TRBV28
CDR3 protein: CASRPRAGVRRSYEQYF
CDR3 DNA: TGTGCCAGCAGACCGCGGGCAGGGGTTAGAAGGTCCTACGAGCAGTACTTC

clone size: -
D gene: -
J gene: TRBJ1-2
V gene: TRBV4-1
CDR3 protein: CASSPSRDRDYGYTF
CDR3 DNA: TGCGCCAGCAGCCCCAGCAGGGATAGGGACTATGGCTACACCTTC

clone size: few
D gene: -
J gene: TRBJ2-5
V gene: TRBV2
CDR3 protein: CASMADTQETQYF
CDR3 DNA: TGTGCCAGCATGGCAGATACTCAAGAGACCCAGTACTTC

clone size: -
D gene: -
J gene: TRBJ2-5
V gene: TRBV9
CDR3 protein: CASSPMAGDTQETQYF
CDR3 DNA: TGTGCCAGCAGCCCAATGGCAGGGGATACCCAGGAGACCCAGTACTTC

clone size: few
D gene: TRBD2
J gene: TRBJ2-1
V gene: TRBV6-4
CDR3 protein: CASSDPLRGAVNEQFF
CDR3 DNA: TGTGCCAGCAGTGACCCCCTGCGGGGGGCCGTCAATGAGCAGTTCTTC

clone size: -
D gene: -
J gene: TRBJ2-4
V gene: TRBV12-3/TRBV12-4
CDR3 protein: CASTASGDPYNEQYF
CDR3 DNA: TGTGCCAGCACCGCGTCTGGGGACCCCTACAATGAGCAGTACTTC